The entry below describes one T cell receptor beta chain. The target antigen is unknown. The PCR was carried out with 60 Vbeta primers and 13 Jbeta primers. The repertoire was sequenced with immunoSEQ multiplex PCR; TCRdb's copy has only in-frame clones and lacks some. The table includes around 130,000 clones, 80% to 85% detected once. There are 15 residues in the CDR3. The V and J ends lost 3 bases and 9 bases respectively, with 15 bases between them. Germline V gene sequence: CDR1 LNHDA, CDR2 SQIVND (reference sequence). The data belong to a study of cytomegalovirus exposure and HLA in healthy donors. Study-wide results and limits: A later analysis found common viral pathogens apparently linked to several of the most significant clusters.

The chain is built from TRBV19 and TRBJ1-6; D gene ambiguous. The sequence came from a man aged 18 to 35 in good health and CMV-seronegative. Source material: PBMCs. The CDR3 here is CASSIKRAGSSPLHF. Here the CDR3 DNA reads TGTGCCAGTAGTATTAAGAGGGCGGGTAGTTCACCCCTCCACTTT.